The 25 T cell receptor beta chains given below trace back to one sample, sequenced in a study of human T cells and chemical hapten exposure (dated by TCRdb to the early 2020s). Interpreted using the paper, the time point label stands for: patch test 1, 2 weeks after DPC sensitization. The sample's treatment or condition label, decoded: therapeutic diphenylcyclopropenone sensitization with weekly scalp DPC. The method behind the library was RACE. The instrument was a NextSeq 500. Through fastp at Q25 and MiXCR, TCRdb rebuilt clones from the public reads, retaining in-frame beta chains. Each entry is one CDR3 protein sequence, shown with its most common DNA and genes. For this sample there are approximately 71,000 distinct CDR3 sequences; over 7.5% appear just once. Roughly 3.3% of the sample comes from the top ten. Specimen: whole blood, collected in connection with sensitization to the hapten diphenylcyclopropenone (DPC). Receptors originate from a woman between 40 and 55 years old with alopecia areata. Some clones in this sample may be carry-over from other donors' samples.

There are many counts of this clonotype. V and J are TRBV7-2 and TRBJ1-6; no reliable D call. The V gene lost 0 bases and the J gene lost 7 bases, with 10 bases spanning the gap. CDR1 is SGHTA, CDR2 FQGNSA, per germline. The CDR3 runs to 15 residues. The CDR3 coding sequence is TGTGCCAGCAGCTTAGCAGGGCAGAGGAATTCACCCCTCCACTTT. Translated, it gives CASSLAGQRNSPLHF.

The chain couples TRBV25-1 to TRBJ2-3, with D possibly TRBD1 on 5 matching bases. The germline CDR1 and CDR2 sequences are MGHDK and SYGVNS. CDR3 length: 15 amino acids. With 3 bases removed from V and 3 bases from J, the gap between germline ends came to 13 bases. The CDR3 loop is CASSEGRVITDTQYF. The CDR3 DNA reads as TGTGCCAGCAGTGAGGGCAGGGTGATTACAGATACGCAGTATTTT. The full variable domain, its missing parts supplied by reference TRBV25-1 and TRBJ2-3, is EADIYQTPRYLVIGTGKKITLECSQTMGHDKMYWYQQDPGMELHLIHYSYGVNSTEKGDLSSESTVSRIRTEHFPLTLESARPSHTSQYLCASSEGRVITDTQYFGPGTRLTVL.

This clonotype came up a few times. The CDR3 loop is CASSLSPGLGAINQPQHF. The CDR3 DNA reads TGTGCCAGCAGTTTATCTCCCGGCTTGGGCGCGATCAATCAGCCCCAGCATTTT. This sequence joins TRBV28 and TRBJ1-5; D gene uncertain. V was shortened by 1 base and J by 3 bases, with 19 bases between the two germline ends. This CDR3 is built from 18 residues. CDR1 and CDR2 (germline): MDHEN, SYDVKM. The full variable domain, completed using reference TRBV28 and TRBJ1-5, is DVKVTQSSRYLVKRTGEKVFLECVQDMDHENMFWYRQDPGLGLRLIYFSYDVKMKEKGDIPEGYSVSREKKERFSLILESASTNQTSMYLCASSLSPGLGAINQPQHFGDGTRLSIL.

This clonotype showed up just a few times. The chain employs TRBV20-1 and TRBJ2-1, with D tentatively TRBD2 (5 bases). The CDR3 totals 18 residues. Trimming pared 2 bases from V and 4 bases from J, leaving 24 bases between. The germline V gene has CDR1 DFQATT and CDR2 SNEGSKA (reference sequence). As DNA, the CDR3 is TGCAGTGCTAGAAACCTGATAGCCGGGGTCGTGGGGTACAATGAGCAGTTCTTC. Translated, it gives CSARNLIAGVVGYNEQFF.

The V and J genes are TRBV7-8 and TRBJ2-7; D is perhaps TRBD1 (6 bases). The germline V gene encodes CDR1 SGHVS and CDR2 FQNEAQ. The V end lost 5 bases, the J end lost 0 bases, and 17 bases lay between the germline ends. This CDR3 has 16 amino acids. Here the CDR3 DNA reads TGTGCCAGCAGCGCCCGACAGGCTATTTCCTCCTACGAGCAGTACTTC. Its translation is CASSARQAISSYEQYF.

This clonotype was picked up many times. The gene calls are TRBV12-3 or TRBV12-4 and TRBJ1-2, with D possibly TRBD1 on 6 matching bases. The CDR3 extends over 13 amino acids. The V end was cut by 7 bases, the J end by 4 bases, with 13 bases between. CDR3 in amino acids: CASTPQGFYGYTF. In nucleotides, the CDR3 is TGTGCCAGCACTCCACAGGGATTCTATGGCTACACCTTC.

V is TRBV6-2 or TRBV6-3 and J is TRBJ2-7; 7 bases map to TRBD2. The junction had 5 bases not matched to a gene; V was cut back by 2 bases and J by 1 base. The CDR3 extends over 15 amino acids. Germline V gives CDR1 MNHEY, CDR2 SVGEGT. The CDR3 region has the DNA TGTGCCAGCAGTTACACGGCTAGCGGTTCCTACGAGCAGTACTTC. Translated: CASSYTASGSYEQYF.

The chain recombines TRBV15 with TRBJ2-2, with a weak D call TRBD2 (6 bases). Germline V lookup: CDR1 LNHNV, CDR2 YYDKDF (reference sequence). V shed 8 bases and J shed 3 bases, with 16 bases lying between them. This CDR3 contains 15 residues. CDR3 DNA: TGTGCCACCCGGAGGGTCGGTATCCACACCGGGGAGCTGTTTTTT. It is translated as CATRRVGIHTGELFF. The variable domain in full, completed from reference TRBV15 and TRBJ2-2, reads DAMVIQNPRYQVTQFGKPVTLSCSQTLNHNVMYWYQQKSSQAPKLLFHYYDKDFNNEADTPDNFQSRRPNTSFCFLDIRSPGLGDTAMYLCATRRVGIHTGELFFGEGSRLTVL.

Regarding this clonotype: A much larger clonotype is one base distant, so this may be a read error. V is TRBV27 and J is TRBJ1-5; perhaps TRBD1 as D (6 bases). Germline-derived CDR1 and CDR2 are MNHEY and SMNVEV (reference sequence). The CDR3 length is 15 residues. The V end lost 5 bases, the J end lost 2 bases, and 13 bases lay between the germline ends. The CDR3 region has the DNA TGTGCCAGCAGTCGGGGGGCCTATTGCAATCAGCCCCAGCATTTT. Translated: CASSRGAYCNQPQHF.

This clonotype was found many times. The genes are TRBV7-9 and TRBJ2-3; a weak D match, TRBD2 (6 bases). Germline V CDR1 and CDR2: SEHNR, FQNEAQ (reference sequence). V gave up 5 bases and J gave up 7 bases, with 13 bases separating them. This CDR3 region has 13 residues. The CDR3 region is CASSLGTENTQYF. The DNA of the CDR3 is TGTGCCAGCAGCCTAGGGACTGAGAATACGCAGTATTTT.

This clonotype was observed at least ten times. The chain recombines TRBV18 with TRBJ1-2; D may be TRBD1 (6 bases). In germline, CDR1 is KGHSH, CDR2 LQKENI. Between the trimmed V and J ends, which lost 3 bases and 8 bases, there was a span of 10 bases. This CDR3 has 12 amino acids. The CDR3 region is CASSPGADGYTF. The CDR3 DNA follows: TGTGCCAGCTCACCGGGGGCAGACGGCTACACCTTC.

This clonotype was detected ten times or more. This chain's CDR3 is CASSQGTGANSGNTIYF. CDR3 nucleotide sequence: TGCGCCAGCAGCCAAGGGACAGGGGCAAACTCTGGAAACACCATATATTTT. The chain uses TRBV4-3 and TRBJ1-3; 9 bases are shared with TRBD1. Germline V gives CDR1 LGHNA, CDR2 YSLEER. V lost 1 base, J lost 0 bases, and 4 bases stayed unmatched. The CDR3 length is 17 residues.

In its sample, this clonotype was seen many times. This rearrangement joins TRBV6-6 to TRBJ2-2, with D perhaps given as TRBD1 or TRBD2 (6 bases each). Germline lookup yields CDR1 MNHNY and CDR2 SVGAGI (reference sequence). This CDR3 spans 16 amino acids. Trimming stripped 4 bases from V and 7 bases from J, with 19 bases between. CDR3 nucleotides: TGTGCCAGCAGTTTCCTCCCCTCGGGGGCGGGCGGGGAGCTGTTTTTT. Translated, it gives CASSFLPSGAGGELFF.

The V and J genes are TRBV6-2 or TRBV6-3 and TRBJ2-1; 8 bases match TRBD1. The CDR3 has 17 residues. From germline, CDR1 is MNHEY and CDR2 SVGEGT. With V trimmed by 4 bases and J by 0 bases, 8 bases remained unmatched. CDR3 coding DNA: TGTGCCAGCAGTTCCTACGGACAGGGAGGCTCCTACAATGAGCAGTTCTTC. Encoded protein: CASSSYGQGGSYNEQFF.

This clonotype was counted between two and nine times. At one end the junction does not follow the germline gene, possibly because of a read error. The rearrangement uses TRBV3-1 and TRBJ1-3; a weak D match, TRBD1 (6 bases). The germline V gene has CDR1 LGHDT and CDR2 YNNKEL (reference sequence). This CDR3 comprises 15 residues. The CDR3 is CASSQRGGSENTIYF. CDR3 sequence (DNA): TGTGCCAGCAGCCAGAGGGGGGGCTCTGAAAACACCATATATTTT.

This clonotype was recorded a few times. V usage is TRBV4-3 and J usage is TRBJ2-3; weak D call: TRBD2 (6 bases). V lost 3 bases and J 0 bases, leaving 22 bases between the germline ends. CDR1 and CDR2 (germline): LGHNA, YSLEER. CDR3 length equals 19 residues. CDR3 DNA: TGCGCCAGCAGCCAGCAATATAGTTCGGCGGGGTTTAGCACAGATACGCAGTATTTT. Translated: CASSQQYSSAGFSTDTQYF.

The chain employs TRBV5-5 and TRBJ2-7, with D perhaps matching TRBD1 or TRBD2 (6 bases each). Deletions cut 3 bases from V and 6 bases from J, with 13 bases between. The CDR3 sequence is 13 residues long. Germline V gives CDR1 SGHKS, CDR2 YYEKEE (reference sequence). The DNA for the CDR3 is TGTGCCAGCAGCTCCGAGGGGGGAGGCGAGCAGTACTTC. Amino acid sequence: CASSSEGGGEQYF.

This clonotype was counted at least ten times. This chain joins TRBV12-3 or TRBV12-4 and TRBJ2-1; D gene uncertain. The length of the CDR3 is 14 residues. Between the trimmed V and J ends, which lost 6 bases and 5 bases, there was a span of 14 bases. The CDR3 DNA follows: TGTGCCAGCAGCCACTGGGTGTTAGACAATGAGCAGTTCTTC. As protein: CASSHWVLDNEQFF.

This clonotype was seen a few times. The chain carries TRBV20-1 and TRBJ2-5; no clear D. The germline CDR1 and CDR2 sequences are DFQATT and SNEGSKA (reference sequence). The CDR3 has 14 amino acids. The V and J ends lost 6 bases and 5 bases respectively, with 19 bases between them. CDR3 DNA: TGCAGTGCAGCCCGTGGACCCCCCCGGGAGACCCAGTACTTC. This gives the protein CSAARGPPRETQYF.

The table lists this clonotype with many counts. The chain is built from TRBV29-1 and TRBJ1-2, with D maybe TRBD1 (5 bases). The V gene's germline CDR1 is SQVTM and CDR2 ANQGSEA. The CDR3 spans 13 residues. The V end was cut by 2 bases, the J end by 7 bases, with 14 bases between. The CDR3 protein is CSVESPGLGGYTF. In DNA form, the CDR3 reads TGCAGCGTTGAATCGCCAGGGCTCGGTGGCTACACCTTC.

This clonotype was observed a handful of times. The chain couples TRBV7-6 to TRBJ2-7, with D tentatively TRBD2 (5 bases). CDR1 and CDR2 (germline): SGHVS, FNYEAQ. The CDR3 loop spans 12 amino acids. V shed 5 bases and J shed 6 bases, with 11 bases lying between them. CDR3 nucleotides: TGTGCCAGCAGCCCCCCTGAGGGCGAGCAGTACTTC. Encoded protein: CASSPPEGEQYF.

Here the CDR3 DNA reads TGTGCCAGCTCACCGCAAGCCCAATCCGGGACAACTGGAAACACCATATATTTT. Translation gives CASSPQAQSGTTGNTIYF. V and J are TRBV18 and TRBJ1-3, with D maybe TRBD1 (6 bases). Germline CDR1 KGHSH, CDR2 LQKENI. V was cut by 3 bases and J by 2 bases, with 20 bases left in between. CDR3 length: 18 amino acids. The whole variable domain, filled in from reference TRBV18 and TRBJ1-3, reads NAGVMQNPRHLVRRRGQEARLRCSPMKGHSHVYWYRQLPEEGLKFMVYLQKENIIDESGMPKERFSAEFPKEGPSILRIQQVVRGDSAAYFCASSPQAQSGTTGNTIYFGEGSWLTVV.

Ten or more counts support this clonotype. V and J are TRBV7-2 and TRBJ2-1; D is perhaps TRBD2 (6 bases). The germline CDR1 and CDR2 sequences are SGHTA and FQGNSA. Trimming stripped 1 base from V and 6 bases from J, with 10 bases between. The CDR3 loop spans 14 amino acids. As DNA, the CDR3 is TGTGCCAGCAGCTTAGGTACTAGCTCCAATGAGCAGTTCTTC. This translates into CASSLGTSSNEQFF.

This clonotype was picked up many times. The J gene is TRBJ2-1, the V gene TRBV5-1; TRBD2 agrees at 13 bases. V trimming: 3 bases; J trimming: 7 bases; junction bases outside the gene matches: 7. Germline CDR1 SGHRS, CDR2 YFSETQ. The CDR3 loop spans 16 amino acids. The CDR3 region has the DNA TGCGCCAGCAGCTATTCCGGGACTAGCGGGGTGAATGAGCAGTTCTTC. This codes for CASSYSGTSGVNEQFF.

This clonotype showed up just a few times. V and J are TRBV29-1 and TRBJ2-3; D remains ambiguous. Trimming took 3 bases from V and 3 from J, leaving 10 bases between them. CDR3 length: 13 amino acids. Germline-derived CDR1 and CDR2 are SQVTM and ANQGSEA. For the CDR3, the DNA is TGCAGCGTTGAGGACGAATCGACAGATACGCAGTATTTT. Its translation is CSVEDESTDTQYF.